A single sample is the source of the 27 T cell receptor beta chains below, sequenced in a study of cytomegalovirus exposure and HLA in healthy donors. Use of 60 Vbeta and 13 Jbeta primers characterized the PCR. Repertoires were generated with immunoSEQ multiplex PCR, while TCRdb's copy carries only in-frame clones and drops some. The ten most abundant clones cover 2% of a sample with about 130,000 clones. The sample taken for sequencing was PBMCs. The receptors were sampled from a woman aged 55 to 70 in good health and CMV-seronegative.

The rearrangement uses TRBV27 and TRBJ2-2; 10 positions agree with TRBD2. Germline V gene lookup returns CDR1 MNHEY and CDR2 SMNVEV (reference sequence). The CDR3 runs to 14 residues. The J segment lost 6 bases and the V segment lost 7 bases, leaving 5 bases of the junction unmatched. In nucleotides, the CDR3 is TGTGCCAGCACCAGCGGGAGGGCCGCCGGGGAGCTGTTTTTT. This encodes CASTSGRAAGELFF.

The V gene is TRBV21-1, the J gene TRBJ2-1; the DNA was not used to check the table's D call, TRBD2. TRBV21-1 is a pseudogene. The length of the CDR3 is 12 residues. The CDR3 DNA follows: TGTGCCAGCAGCAAAGATGAACGGGAGCAGTTCTTC. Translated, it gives CASSKDEREQFF.

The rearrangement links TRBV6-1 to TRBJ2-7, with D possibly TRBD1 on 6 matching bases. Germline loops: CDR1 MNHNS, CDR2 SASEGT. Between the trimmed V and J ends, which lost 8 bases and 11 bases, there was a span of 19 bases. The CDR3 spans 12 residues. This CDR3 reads CASEPSTGDEYF. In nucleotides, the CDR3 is TGTGCCAGCGAACCATCGACAGGCGACGAGTACTTC.

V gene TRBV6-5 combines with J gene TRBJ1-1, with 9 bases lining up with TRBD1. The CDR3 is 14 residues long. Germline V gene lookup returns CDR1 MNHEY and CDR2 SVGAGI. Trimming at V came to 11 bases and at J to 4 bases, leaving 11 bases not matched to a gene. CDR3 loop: CAAGRTGVRTEAFF. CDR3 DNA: TGTGCCGCGGGAAGGACAGGGGTTCGCACTGAAGCTTTCTTT.

The CDR3 loop reads CASSVSGGPLGETQYF. CDR3 in DNA: TGTGCCAGCAGTGTTAGCGGGGGCCCGCTGGGAGAGACCCAGTACTTC. V and J are TRBV6-1 and TRBJ2-5; TRBD2 agrees at 9 bases. The CDR3 is 16 amino acids. J was trimmed by 4 bases and V by 4 bases; bases with no gene match: 10. The germline V gene encodes CDR1 MNHNS and CDR2 SASEGT.

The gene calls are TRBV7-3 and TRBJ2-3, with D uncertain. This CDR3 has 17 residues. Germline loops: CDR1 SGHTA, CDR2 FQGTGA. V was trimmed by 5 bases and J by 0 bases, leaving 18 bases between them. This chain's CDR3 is CASSLSGGGTSTDTQYF. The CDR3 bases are TGTGCCAGCAGCCTCAGTGGTGGCGGAACTAGCACAGATACGCAGTATTTT.

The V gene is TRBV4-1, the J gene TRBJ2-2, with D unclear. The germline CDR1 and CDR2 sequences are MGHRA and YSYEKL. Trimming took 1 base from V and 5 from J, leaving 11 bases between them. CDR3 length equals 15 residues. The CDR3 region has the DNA TGCGCCAGCAGCCAAGTAGGCAGACTGACCGGGGAGCTGTTTTTT. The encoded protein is CASSQVGRLTGELFF.

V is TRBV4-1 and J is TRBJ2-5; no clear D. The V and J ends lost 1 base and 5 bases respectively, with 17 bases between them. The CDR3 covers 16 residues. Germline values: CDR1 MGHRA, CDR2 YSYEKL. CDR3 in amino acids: CASSQGSSSSRETQYF. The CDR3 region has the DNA TGCGCCAGCAGCCAAGGGAGTTCCTCCTCACGTGAGACCCAGTACTTC.

CDR3 sequence: CASFTAGVDTQYF. The CDR3 DNA reads TGTGCCAGCTTTACGGCGGGGGTAGATACGCAGTATTTT. The rearrangement links TRBV28 to TRBJ2-3; TRBD2 agrees at 7 bases. This CDR3 is built from 13 residues. Germline V gives CDR1 MDHEN, CDR2 SYDVKM. Trimming at V came to 8 bases and at J to 5 bases, leaving 7 bases not matched to a gene.

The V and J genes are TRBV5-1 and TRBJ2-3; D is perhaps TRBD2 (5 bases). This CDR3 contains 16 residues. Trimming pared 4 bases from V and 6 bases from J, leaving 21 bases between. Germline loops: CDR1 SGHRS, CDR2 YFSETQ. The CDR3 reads CASSPEGRGDIDTQYF. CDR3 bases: TGCGCCAGCAGCCCAGAGGGTCGGGGAGATATTGATACGCAGTATTTT. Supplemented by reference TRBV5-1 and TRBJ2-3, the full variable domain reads KAGVTQTPRYLIKTRGQQVTLSCSPISGHRSVSWYQQTPGQGLQFLFEYFSETQRNKGNFPGRFSGRQFSNSRSEMNVSTLELGDSALYLCASSPEGRGDIDTQYFGPGTRLTVL.

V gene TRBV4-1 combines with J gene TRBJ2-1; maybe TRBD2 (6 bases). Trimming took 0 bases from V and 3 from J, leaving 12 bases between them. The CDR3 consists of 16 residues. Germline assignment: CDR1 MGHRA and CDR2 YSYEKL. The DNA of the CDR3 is TGCGCCAGCAGCCAAGATTCGGGAGCGTTCTACAATGAGCAGTTCTTC. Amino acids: CASSQDSGAFYNEQFF.

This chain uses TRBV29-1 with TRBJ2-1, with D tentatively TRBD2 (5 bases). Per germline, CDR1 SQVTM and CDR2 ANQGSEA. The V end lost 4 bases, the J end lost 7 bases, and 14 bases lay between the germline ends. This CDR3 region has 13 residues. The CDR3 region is CSVATSMRNEQFF. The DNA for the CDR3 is TGCAGCGTTGCAACTAGTATGAGAAATGAGCAGTTCTTC.

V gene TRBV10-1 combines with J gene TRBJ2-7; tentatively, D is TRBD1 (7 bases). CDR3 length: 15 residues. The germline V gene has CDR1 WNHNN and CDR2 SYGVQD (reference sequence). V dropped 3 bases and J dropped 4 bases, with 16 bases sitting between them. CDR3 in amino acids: CASSDRAGGFYEQYF. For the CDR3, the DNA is TGCGCCAGCAGTGACAGGGCAGGGGGGTTTTACGAGCAGTACTTC.

The CDR3, as DNA: TGTGCCAGCACAGGGATCAATAGTGGCTACACCTTC. Translated: CASTGINSGYTF. The V and J genes are TRBV2 and TRBJ1-2; TRBD1 might be the D (5 bases). Germline CDR1 SNHLY, CDR2 FYNNEI. Trimming removed 7 bases from V and 7 bases from J, with 13 bases in between. The CDR3 is 12 amino acids.

CDR3 sequence (DNA): TGTGCCAGCAGGCGGCCGGCGGGGGGCCGCACAGATACGCAGTATTTT. This sequence encodes CASRRPAGGRTDTQYF. The rearrangement uses TRBV5-6 and TRBJ2-3; 8 bases fit TRBD2. V dropped 5 bases and J dropped 1; count of bases not matched to a gene: 9. This CDR3 contains 16 residues. Germline V gene data show CDR1 as SGHDT and CDR2 as YYEEEE.

Written as DNA, the CDR3 is TGTGCCTGGAGTGTAAGTGACAGTAATGAAAAACTGTTTTTT. Its protein product is CAWSVSDSNEKLFF. This chain connects TRBV30 to TRBJ1-4, with D maybe TRBD1 (5 bases). Germline lookup yields CDR1 GTSNPN and CDR2 SVGIG (reference sequence). The CDR3 sequence is 14 residues long. With 0 bases removed from V and 4 bases from J, the gap between germline ends came to 9 bases. Combining the CDR3 with reference TRBV30 and TRBJ1-4 gives the whole variable domain SQTIHQWPATLVQPVGSPLSLECTVEGTSNPNLYWYRQAAGRGLQLLFYSVGIGQISSEVPQNLSASRPQDRQFILSSKKLLLSDSGFYLCAWSVSDSNEKLFFGSGTQLSVL.

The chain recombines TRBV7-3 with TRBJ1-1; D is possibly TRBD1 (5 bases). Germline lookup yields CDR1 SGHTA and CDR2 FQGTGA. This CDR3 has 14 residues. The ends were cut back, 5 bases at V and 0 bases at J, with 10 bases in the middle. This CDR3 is CASSQGHLNTEAFF. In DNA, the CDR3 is TGTGCCAGCAGCCAAGGACACTTGAACACTGAAGCTTTCTTT.

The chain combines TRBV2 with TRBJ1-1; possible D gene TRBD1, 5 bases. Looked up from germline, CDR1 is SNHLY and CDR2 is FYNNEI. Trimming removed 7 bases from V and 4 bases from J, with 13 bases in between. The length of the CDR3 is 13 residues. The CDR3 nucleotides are TGTGCCAGCAAACCACCCGGGGGCACTGAAGCTTTCTTT. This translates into CASKPPGGTEAFF.

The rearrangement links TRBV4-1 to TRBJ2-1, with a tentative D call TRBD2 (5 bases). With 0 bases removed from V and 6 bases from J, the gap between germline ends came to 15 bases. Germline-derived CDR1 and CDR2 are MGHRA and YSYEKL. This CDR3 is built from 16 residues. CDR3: CASSQERTGGPNEQFF. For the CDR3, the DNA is TGCGCCAGCAGCCAAGAGCGTACGGGCGGGCCCAATGAGCAGTTCTTC.

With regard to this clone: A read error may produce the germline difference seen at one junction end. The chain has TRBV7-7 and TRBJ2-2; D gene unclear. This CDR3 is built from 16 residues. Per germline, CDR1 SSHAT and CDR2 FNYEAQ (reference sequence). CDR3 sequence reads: CASSLKSPGPTGELFF. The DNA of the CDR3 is TGTGCTAGCAGCTTAAAGTCCCCAGGCCCCACCGGGGAGCTGTTTTTT.

As DNA, the CDR3 is TGTGCCAGCAGCTTGGGGGACAGGGAAAATACTGAAGCTTTCTTT. Translation: CASSLGDRENTEAFF. The chain uses TRBV7-9 and TRBJ1-1; 9 bases map to TRBD1. Looked up from germline, CDR1 is SEHNR and CDR2 is FQNEAQ (reference sequence). Trimming at V came to 3 bases and at J to 5 bases, leaving 7 bases not matched to a gene. The CDR3 covers 15 residues. The full variable domain, its missing parts supplied by reference TRBV7-9 and TRBJ1-1, is DTGVSQNPRHKITKRGQNVTFRCDPISEHNRLYWYRQTLGQGPEFLTYFQNEAQLEKSRLLSDRFSAERPKGSFSTLEIQRTEQGDSAMYLCASSLGDRENTEAFFGQGTRLTVV.

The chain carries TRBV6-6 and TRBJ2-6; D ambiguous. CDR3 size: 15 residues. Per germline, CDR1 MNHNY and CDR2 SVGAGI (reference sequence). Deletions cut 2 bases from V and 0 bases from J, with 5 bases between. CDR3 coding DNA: TGTGCCAGCAGTTACAGGAGCTCTGGGGCCAACGTCCTGACTTTC. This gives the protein CASSYRSSGANVLTF.

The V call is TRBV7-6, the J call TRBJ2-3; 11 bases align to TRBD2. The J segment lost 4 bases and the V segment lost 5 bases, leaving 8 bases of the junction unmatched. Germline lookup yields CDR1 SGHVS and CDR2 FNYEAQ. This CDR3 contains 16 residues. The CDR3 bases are TGTGCCAGCAGCGCAACTAGCGGGAGTAATCCAGATACGCAGTATTTT. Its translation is CASSATSGSNPDTQYF.

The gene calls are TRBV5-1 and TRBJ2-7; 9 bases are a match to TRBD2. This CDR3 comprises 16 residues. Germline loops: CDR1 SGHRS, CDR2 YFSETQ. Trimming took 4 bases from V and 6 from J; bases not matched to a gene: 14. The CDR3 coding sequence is TGCGCCAGCAGCGTTGGATTGGGGCGGGGGGGCGGCGAGCAGTACTTC. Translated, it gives CASSVGLGRGGGEQYF. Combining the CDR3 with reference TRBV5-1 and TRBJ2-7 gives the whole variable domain KAGVTQTPRYLIKTRGQQVTLSCSPISGHRSVSWYQQTPGQGLQFLFEYFSETQRNKGNFPGRFSGRQFSNSRSEMNVSTLELGDSALYLCASSVGLGRGGGEQYFGPGTRLTVT.

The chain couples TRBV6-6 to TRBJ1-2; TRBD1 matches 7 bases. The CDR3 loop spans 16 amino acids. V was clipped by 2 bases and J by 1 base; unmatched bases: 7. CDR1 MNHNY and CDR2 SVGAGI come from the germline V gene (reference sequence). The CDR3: CASSYPLGQINYGYTF. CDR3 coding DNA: TGTGCCAGCAGTTACCCGCTGGGACAGATTAACTATGGCTACACCTTC.

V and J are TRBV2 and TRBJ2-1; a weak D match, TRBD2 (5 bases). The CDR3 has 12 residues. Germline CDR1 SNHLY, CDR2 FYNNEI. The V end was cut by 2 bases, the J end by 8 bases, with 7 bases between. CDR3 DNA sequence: TGTGCCAGCAGTGAATGGCGGGATGAGCAGTTCTTC. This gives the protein CASSEWRDEQFF.

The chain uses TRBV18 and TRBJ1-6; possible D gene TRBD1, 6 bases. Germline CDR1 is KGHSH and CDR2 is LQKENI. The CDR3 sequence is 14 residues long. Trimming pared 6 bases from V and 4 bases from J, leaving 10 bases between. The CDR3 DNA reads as TGTGCCAGCTCTCCTGGACAGTATAATTCACCCCTCCACTTT. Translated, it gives CASSPGQYNSPLHF.